A selection of T cell receptor beta chains follows, all from one sample in a study of CD4 T cells in relation to SARS-CoV-2 and coronaviruses. These receptors' targets are unknown. Assay: immunoSEQ multiplex PCR; the TCRdb copy retains only in-frame clones and omits some. The repertoire holds about 15,000 clones, with 82% as singletons. Sequencing input: CD4+ T cells from PBMCs, cultured in vitro. The receptors stem from a human donor in good health. Each CDR3 is given with its conserved first and last residue. A D gene is named only where the DNA matches it firmly. Size is stated for part of the rows, as once, few or many counts, or as a class when the clone is expanded.

d_call j_call clone_size v_call cdr3_nt cdr3_aa
- TRBJ2-1 - TRBV4-2 TGTGCCAGCAGCCAAGATTCCGGACTGTACAATGAGCAGTTCTTC CASSQDSGLYNEQFF
- TRBJ1-2 - TRBV6-2/TRBV6-3 TGTGCCAGCAGCGTACAAGGATATGGCTACACCTTC CASSVQGYGYTF
- TRBJ1-4 - TRBV6-1 TGTGCCAGCAGTGATGGCGTTGCAACTAATGAAAAACTGTTTTTT CASSDGVATNEKLFF
- TRBJ1-6 - TRBV2 TGTGCCAGCAGTGATGAGGCAAGTGGTAATTCACCCCTCCACTTT CASSDEASGNSPLHF
- TRBJ1-2 - TRBV2 TGTGCCAGCATACCACAGGTTACCGGCAGTGGCTACACCTTC CASIPQVTGSGYTF
TRBD2 TRBJ2-5 - TRBV5-1 TGCGCCAGCAGCTGGACTAGCGGGAACCAAGAGACCCAGTACTTC CASSWTSGNQETQYF
TRBD2 TRBJ2-3 - TRBV13 TGTGCCAGCAGCTTCCCCTTTTCCGGGGGGGCAACAGATACGCAGTATTTT CASSFPFSGGATDTQYF
TRBD2 TRBJ2-3 - TRBV29-1 TGCAGCGTTCCGGGACTAGACACAGATACGCAGTATTTT CSVPGLDTDTQYF
TRBD1 TRBJ2-5 - TRBV7-7 TGTGCTAGCAGCCCCATGGGACAGTCCCAAGAGACCCAGTACTTC CASSPMGQSQETQYF
- TRBJ2-7 - TRBV27 TGTGCCAGCAGAATGCTCGGCACCACCTATGAGCAGTACTTC CASRMLGTTYEQYF
TRBD2 TRBJ2-3 - TRBV11-2 TGTGCCAGCCCGAAGAGGCGGGAGGGCTTTGCACAGGATACGCAGTATTTT CASPKRREGFAQDTQYF
TRBD1 TRBJ2-3 - TRBV4-1 TGCGCCAGCAGCCACCCCGGGACAGGGGAATCAGATACGCAGTATTTT CASSHPGTGESDTQYF
- TRBJ2-2 - TRBV2 TGTGCCAGCAAAACGGAGATTACCGGGGAGCTGTTTTTT CASKTEITGELFF
- TRBJ2-1 once TRBV10-1 TGCGCCAGCGCTGAATCCCGCTACAATGAGCAGTTCTTC CASAESRYNEQFF
TRBD1 TRBJ1-2 - TRBV18 TGTGCCAGCTCACCTGACAGGGTAGGCGTGCGTGGCTACACCTTC CASSPDRVGVRGYTF
TRBD2 TRBJ2-7 - TRBV10-3 TGTGCCACCGGACGAGGGACTAGCGGCTACGAGCAGTACTTC CATGRGTSGYEQYF
- TRBJ2-7 few TRBV18 TGTGCCAGCTCAGTCTCAGGGTCTCACGAGCAGTACTTC CASSVSGSHEQYF
- TRBJ1-1 - TRBV5-1 TGCGCCAGCAGTTCTGGACGGGGGCTGAACACTGAAGCTTTCTTT CASSSGRGLNTEAFF
TRBD2 TRBJ2-3 once TRBV7-9 TGTGCCAGCAACCGGGGGGCAGATACGCAGTATTTT CASNRGADTQYF
- TRBJ2-7 - TRBV4-2 TGTGCCAGCAGCCAAGAGGTGGCTAGCCTCAACGAGCAGTACTTC CASSQEVASLNEQYF
- TRBJ1-1 - TRBV21-1 TGTGCCAGCATAGGGGACACTGAAGCTTTCTTT CASIGDTEAFF
TRBD1 TRBJ1-2 - TRBV2 TGTGCCAGCAGTGAAAGTAGGACAGGCTATGGCTACACCTTC CASSESRTGYGYTF
TRBD1 TRBJ1-1 - TRBV6-5 TGTGCCAGCACTCTACGGACAGGGCATACTGAAGCTTTCTTT CASTLRTGHTEAFF
- TRBJ1-2 few TRBV7-2 TGTGCCAGCAGCTTCGACTCGAACAGGGTCTATGGCTACACCTTC CASSFDSNRVYGYTF
TRBD1 TRBJ2-7 - TRBV5-5 TGTGCCAGCAGCAGCGCCCCCAGGGGGGAGCAGTACTTC CASSSAPRGEQYF
- TRBJ1-4 few TRBV27 TGTGCCAGCGCCGAGGGTGAAAAACTGTTTTTT CASAEGEKLFF
TRBD2 TRBJ2-1 - TRBV5-1 TGCGCCAGCAGGGATAGCGGGAGGGCCGGGGATGAGCAGTTCTTC CASRDSGRAGDEQFF
- TRBJ1-1 - TRBV7-2 TGTGCCAGCAGCTTATATCCGGGCACTGAAGCTTTCTTT CASSLYPGTEAFF
- TRBJ2-7 few TRBV28 TGTGCCAGCAGTTCAACAGGGAATCGCTACGAGCAGTACTTC CASSSTGNRYEQYF
TRBD1 TRBJ1-6 - TRBV6-6 TGTGCCAGCGGGAGGACAGGCCTTAATTCACCCCTCCACTTT CASGRTGLNSPLHF
TRBD1 TRBJ2-3 - TRBV4-1 TGCGCCAGCAGCCAATTAACCGGGACAGGGGCAGATACGCAGTATTTT CASSQLTGTGADTQYF
- TRBJ2-5 - TRBV4-2 TGTGCCAGCAGCCAAAATCAGCGGAGCCAAGAGACCCAGTACTTC CASSQNQRSQETQYF
TRBD1 TRBJ1-2 - TRBV6-5 TGTGCCAGCAGTCTACGAACAGGGGTTCTTGGCTACACCTTC CASSLRTGVLGYTF
- TRBJ1-4 once TRBV7-2 TGTGCCAGCAGCTCCGGAGGGGGGGGTGATGAAAAACTGTTTTTT CASSSGGGGDEKLFF
TRBD1 TRBJ1-2 - TRBV4-1 TGCGCCAGCAGCCAAACCGGGACAGGGATTCCTAACTATGGCTACACCTTC CASSQTGTGIPNYGYTF
- TRBJ2-1 - TRBV7-9 TGTGCCAGCAGCGCCGACTTCCAGAGCTCCTACAATGAGCAGTTCTTC CASSADFQSSYNEQFF
- TRBJ2-6 - TRBV2 TGTGCCAGCAGTACGGGGTCCGACCGCTCTGGGGCCAACGTCCTGACTTTC CASSTGSDRSGANVLTF
TRBD1 TRBJ2-7 - TRBV18 TGTGCCAGCTCAACCGGGACAGGTGACTACGAGCAGTACTTC CASSTGTGDYEQYF
- TRBJ2-5 - TRBV9 TGTGCCAGCAGCGTAGCTGGCGGACTCCAAGAGACCCAGTACTTC CASSVAGGLQETQYF
TRBD1 TRBJ1-2 few TRBV6-5 TGTGCCAGCAGTAAGGACAGGGGTTCCCTATATGGCTACACCTTC CASSKDRGSLYGYTF
- TRBJ2-4 - TRBV27 TGTGCCAGCAGTTTAGACCCGTTCACAAACATTCAGTACTTC CASSLDPFTNIQYF
- TRBJ1-2 - TRBV5-6 TGTGCCAGCAGCTCCCGCCTTAACTATGGCTACACCTTC CASSSRLNYGYTF
TRBD2 TRBJ2-1 - TRBV19 TGTGCCAGTAGTATGGGACTAGCGGCTAATGAGCAGTTCTTC CASSMGLAANEQFF
- TRBJ2-2 few TRBV7-7 TGTGCTAGCAGCTTAGAAGGGGTCGGGGAGCTGTTTTTT CASSLEGVGELFF
- TRBJ2-3 - TRBV6-4 TGTGCCAGCAGTGATACTTCTGATACTAGCACAGATACGCAGTATTTT CASSDTSDTSTDTQYF
TRBD1 TRBJ1-2 - TRBV9 TGTGCCAGCAGCGTAGACGGACAGGGGGGGAATGGCTACACCTTC CASSVDGQGGNGYTF
TRBD2 TRBJ2-1 - TRBV20-1 TGCAGTGCTCGTGACAGCGGGGGCGGGGGGGCCGGTGAGCAGTTCTTC CSARDSGGGGAGEQFF
- TRBJ1-4 - TRBV5-1 TGCGCCAGCAGGGACAATATGGTAACTAATGAAAAACTGTTTTTT CASRDNMVTNEKLFF
- TRBJ1-1 - TRBV10-2 TGCGCCAGCACTCCAGGGGTGAACACTGAAGCTTTCTTT CASTPGVNTEAFF
TRBD1 TRBJ1-2 - TRBV12-3/TRBV12-4 TGTGCCAGCAGTCTACAGGGGTGGGGTGGCTACACCTTC CASSLQGWGGYTF
- TRBJ1-1 - TRBV6-5 TGTGCCAGCAGTTACTCGAGGGCACAACTGAACACTGAAGCTTTCTTT CASSYSRAQLNTEAFF
TRBD1 TRBJ1-5 - TRBV6-6 TGTGCCAGCAGTTACTCGCGACAGGGTCCCAATCAGCCCCAGCATTTT CASSYSRQGPNQPQHF
- TRBJ2-5 - TRBV6-5 TGTGCCAGCAGCTCATTCGGAGAGACCCAGTACTTC CASSSFGETQYF
- TRBJ1-1 - TRBV3-1/TRBV3-2 TGTGCCAGCAGCCAAGGAGGTTCAGTCTTGGGCACTGAAGCTTTCTTT CASSQGGSVLGTEAFF